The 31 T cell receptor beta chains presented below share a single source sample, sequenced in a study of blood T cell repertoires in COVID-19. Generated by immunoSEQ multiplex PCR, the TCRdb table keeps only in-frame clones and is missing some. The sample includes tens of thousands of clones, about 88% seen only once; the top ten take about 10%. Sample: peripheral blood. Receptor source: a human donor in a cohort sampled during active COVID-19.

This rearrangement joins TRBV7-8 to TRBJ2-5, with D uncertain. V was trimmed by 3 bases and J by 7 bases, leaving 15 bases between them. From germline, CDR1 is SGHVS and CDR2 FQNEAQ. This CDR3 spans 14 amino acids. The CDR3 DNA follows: TGTGCCAGCAGCTTTGGCAGCCCTGGCGGGACCCAGTACTTC. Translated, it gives CASSFGSPGGTQYF. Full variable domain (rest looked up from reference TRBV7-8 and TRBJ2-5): GAGVSQSPRYKVAKRGQDVALRCDPISGHVSLFWYQQALGQGPEFLTYFQNEAQLDKSGLPSDRFFAERPEGSVSTLKIQRTQQEDSAVYLCASSFGSPGGTQYFGPGTRLLVL.

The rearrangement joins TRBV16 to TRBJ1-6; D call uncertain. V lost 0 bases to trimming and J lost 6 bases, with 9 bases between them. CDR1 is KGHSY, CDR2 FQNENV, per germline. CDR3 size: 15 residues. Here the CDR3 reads CASSQSERPNSPLHF. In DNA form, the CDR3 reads TGTGCCAGCAGCCAATCGGAGAGACCTAATTCACCCCTCCACTTT.

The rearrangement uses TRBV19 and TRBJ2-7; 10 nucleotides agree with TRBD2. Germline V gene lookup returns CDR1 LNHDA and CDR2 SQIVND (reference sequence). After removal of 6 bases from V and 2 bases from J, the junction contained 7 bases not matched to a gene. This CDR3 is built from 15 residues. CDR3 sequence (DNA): TGTGCCAGTAGCCTAGGACTAGCGGTTACCTACGAGCAGTACTTC. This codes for CASSLGLAVTYEQYF.

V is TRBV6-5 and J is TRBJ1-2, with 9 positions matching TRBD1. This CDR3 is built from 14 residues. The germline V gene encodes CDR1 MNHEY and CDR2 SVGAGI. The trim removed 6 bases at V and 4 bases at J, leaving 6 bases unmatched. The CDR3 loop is CASSRSTGGYGYTF. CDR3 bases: TGTGCCAGCAGCCGATCGACAGGGGGCTATGGCTACACCTTC.

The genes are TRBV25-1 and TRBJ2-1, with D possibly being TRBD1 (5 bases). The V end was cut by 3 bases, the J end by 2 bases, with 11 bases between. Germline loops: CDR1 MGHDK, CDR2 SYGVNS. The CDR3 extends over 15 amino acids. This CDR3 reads CASSDLGHPYNEQFF. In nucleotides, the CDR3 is TGTGCCAGCAGTGATCTAGGACACCCCTACAATGAGCAGTTCTTC.

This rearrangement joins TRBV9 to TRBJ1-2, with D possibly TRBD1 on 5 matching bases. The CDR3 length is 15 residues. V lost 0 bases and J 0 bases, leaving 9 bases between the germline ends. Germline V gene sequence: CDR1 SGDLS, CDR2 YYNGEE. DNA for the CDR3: TGTGCCAGCAGCGTAGCTGTGACAGCTAACTATGGCTACACCTTC. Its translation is CASSVAVTANYGYTF.

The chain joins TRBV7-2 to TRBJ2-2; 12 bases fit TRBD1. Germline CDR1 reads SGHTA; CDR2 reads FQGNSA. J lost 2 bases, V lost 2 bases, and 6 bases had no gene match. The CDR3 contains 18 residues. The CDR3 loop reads CASSLMGQGAGNTGELFF. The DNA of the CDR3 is TGTGCCAGCAGCTTAATGGGACAGGGGGCAGGCAACACCGGGGAGCTGTTTTTT.

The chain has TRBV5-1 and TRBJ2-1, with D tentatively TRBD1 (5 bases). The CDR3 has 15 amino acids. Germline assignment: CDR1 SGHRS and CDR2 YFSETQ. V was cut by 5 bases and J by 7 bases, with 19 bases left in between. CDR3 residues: CASSWTSSYWNEQFF. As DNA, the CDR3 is TGCGCCAGCAGTTGGACATCCTCCTATTGGAATGAGCAGTTCTTC.

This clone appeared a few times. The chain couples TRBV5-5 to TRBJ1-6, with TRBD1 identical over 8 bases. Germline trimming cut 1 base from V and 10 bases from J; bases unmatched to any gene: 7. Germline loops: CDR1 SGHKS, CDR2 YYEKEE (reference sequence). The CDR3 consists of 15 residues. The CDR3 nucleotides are TGTGCCAGCAGCTTGATTACAGGGGGTTTCTCACCCCTCCACTTT. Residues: CASSLITGGFSPLHF.

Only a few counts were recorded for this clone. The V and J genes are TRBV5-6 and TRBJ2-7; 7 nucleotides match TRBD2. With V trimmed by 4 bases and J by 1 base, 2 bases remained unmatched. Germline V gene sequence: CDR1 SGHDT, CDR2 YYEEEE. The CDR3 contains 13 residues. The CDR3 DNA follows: TGTGCCAGCAGCCCGGGACTATCCTACGAGCAGTACTTC. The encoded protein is CASSPGLSYEQYF.

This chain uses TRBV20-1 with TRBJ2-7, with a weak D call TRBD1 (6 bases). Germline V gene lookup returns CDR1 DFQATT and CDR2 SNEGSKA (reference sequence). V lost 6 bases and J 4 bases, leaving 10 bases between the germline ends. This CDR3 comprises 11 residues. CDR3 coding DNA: TGCAGTGCAGCACAGGGTTACGAGCAGTACTTC. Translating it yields CSAAQGYEQYF.

In DNA form, the CDR3 reads TGTGCCAGCAGCTCGGGACTAGCGGTTTACAATGAGCAGTTCTTC. It translates to CASSSGLAVYNEQFF. V is TRBV9 and J is TRBJ2-1; TRBD2 aligns across 11 bases. V lost 4 bases to trimming and J lost 4 bases; unmatched junction nucleotides: 4. This CDR3 is 15 amino acids long. The V gene's germline CDR1 is SGDLS and CDR2 YYNGEE.

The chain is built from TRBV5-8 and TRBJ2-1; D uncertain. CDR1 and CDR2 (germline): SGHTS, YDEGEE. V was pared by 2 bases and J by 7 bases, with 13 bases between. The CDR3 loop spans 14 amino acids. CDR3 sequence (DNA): TGTGCCAGCAGCTTAATGCGGATCCGGAATGAGCAGTTCTTC. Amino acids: CASSLMRIRNEQFF.

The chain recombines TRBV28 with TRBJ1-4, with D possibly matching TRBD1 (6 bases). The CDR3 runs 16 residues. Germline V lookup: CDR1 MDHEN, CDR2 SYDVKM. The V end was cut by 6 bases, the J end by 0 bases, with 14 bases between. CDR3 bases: TGTGCCAGCAGCCCCGGACAGATTTCAACTAATGAAAAACTGTTTTTT. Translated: CASSPGQISTNEKLFF.

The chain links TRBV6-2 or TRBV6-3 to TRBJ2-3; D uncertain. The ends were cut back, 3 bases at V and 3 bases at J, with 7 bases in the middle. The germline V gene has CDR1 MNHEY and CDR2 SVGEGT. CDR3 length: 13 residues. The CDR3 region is CASSYRETDTQYF. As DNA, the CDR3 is TGTGCCAGCAGTTATCGTGAGACAGATACGCAGTATTTT.

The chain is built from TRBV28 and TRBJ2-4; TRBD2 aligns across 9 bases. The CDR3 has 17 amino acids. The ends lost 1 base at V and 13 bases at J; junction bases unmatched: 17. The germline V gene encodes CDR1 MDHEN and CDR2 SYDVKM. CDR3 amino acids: CASSLSIGEREAPFQYF. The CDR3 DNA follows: TGTGCCAGCAGTTTATCCATCGGGGAGCGGGAGGCCCCTTTCCAGTACTTC.

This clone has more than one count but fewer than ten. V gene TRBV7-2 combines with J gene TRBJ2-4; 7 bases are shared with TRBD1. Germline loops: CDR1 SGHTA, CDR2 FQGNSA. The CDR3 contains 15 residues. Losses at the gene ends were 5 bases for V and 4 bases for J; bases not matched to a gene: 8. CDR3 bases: TGTGCCAGCAGCCCGACAGGGTTGGAGAAAAACATTCAGTACTTC. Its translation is CASSPTGLEKNIQYF.

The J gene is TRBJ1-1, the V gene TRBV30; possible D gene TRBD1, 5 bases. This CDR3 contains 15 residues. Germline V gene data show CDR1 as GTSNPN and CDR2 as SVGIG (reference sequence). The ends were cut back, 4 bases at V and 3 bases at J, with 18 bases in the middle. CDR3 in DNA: TGTGCCTGGACGGGCGGGGCCCTCCAACACACTGAAGCTTTCTTT. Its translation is CAWTGGALQHTEAFF.

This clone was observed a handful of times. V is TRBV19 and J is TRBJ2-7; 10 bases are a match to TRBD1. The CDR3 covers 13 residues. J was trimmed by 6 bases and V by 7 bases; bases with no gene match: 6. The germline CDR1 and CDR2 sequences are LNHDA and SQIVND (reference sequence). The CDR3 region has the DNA TGTGCCAGTATGCCGGGACAGGGGTCCGAGCAGTACTTC. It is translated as CASMPGQGSEQYF. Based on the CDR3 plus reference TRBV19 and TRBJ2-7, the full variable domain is DGGITQSPKYLFRKEGQNVTLSCEQNLNHDAMYWYRQDPGQGLRLIYYSQIVNDFQKGDIAEGYSVSREKKESFPLTVTSAQKNPTAFYLCASMPGQGSEQYFGPGTRLTVT.

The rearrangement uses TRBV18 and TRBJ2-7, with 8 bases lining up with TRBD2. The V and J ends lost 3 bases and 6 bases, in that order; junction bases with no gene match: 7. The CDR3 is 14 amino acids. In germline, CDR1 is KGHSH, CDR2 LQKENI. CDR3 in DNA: TGTGCCAGCTCACCTTACGAGACTAGCGTCGAGCAGTACTTC. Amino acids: CASSPYETSVEQYF.

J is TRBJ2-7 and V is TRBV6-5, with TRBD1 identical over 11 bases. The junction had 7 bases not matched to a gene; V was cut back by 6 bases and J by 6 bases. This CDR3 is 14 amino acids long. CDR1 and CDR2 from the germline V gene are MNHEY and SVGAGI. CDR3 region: CASRWGQGEGEQYF. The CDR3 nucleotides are TGTGCCAGCAGATGGGGACAGGGGGAGGGCGAGCAGTACTTC.

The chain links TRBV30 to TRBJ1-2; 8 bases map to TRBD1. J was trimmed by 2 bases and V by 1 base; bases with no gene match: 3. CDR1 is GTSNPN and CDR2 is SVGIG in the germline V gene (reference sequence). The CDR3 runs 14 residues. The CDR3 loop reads CAWSGNRGNYGYTF. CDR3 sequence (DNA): TGTGCCTGGAGTGGCAACAGGGGGAACTATGGCTACACCTTC.

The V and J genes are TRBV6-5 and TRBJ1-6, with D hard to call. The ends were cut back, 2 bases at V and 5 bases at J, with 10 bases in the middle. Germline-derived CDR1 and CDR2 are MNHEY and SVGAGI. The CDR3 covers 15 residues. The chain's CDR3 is CASSYGGFNNSPLHF. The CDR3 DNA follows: TGTGCCAGCAGTTACGGAGGGTTCAATAATTCACCCCTCCACTTT.

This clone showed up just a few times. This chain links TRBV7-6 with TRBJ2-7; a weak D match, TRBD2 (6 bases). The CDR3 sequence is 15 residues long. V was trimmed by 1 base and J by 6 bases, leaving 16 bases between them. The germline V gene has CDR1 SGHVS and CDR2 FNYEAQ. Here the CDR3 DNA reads TGTGCCAGCAGCTTAGGGCAGGAGGGGTTCGCCGAGCAGTACTTC. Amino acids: CASSLGQEGFAEQYF.

In DNA, the CDR3 is TGTGCCAGTAGTGGACTAGCGGGAGGGCCAGAGACCCAGTACTTC. The encoded protein is CASSGLAGGPETQYF. V usage is TRBV19 and J usage is TRBJ2-5, with TRBD2 identical over 15 bases. With 5 bases clipped from V and 4 bases from J, the junction kept 2 bases outside the gene matches. CDR3 length: 15 residues. Per the germline V gene, CDR1 is LNHDA and CDR2 is SQIVND (reference sequence).

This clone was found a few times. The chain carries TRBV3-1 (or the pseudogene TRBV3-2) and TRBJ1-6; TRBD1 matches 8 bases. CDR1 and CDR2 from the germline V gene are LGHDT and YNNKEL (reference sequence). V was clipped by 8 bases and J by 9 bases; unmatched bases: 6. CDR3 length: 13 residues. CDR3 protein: CASRETGGSPLHF. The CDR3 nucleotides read TGTGCCAGCCGCGAAACAGGGGGTTCACCCCTCCACTTT.

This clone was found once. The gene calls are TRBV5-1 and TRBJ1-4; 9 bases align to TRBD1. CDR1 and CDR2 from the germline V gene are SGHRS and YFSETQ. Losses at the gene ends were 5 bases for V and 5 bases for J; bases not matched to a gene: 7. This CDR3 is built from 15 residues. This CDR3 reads CASREYTGGNEKLFF. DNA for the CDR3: TGCGCCAGCAGAGAATATACAGGGGGCAATGAAAAACTGTTTTTT.

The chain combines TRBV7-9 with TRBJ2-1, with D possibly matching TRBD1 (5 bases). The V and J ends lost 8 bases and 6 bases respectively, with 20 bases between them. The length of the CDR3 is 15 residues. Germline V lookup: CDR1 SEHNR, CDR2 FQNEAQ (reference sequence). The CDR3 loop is CASSPSAGSINEQFF. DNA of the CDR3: TGTGCCAGCTCCCCCAGTGCAGGGTCGATCAATGAGCAGTTCTTC.

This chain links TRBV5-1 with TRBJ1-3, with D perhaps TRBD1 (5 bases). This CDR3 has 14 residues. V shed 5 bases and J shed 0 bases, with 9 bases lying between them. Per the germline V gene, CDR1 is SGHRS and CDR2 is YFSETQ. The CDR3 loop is CASRDTSSGNTIYF. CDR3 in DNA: TGCGCCAGCAGGGACACCTCCTCTGGAAACACCATATATTTT.

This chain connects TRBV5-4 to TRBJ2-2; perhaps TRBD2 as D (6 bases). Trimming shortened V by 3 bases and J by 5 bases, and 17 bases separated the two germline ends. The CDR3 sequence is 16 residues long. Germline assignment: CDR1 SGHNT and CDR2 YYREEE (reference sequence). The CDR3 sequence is CASSSYPRGMTGELFF. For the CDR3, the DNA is TGTGCCAGCAGCTCGTACCCTCGCGGGATGACCGGGGAGCTGTTTTTT.

The CDR3 loop reads CASSPGMNTEAFF. As DNA, the CDR3 is TGTGCCAGCAGCCCCGGTATGAACACTGAAGCTTTCTTT. The gene calls are TRBV7-8 and TRBJ1-1; D remains unclear. This CDR3 contains 13 residues. V was trimmed by 5 bases and J by 0 bases, leaving 7 bases between them. CDR1 is SGHVS and CDR2 is FQNEAQ in the germline V gene.